The 8 T cell receptor beta chains reported below all come from one sample, sequenced in a study of cytomegalovirus exposure and HLA in healthy donors. Researchers ran the PCR with 60 Vbeta and 13 Jbeta primers. Method: immunoSEQ multiplex PCR; TCRdb's copy keeps in-frame clones and lacks some. This sample has roughly 150,000 clones, with more than 75% found just once. The sequencing sample was made of PBMCs. The receptors stem from a girl aged 5-17 years in good health and CMV-seropositive.

DNA of the CDR3: TGTGCCAGCAGGCCCCGGACAGGCTCTTATGACATTCAGTACTTC. It specifies CASRPRTGSYDIQYF. The rearrangement joins TRBV28 to TRBJ2-4; 7 bases map to TRBD1. This CDR3 comprises 15 residues. With V trimmed by 6 bases and J by 8 bases, 13 bases remained unmatched. Germline-derived CDR1 and CDR2 are MDHEN and SYDVKM.

V gene TRBV5-1 combines with J gene TRBJ2-7, with 7 positions matching TRBD1. V was clipped by 0 bases and J by 4 bases; unmatched bases: 4. The CDR3 extends over 14 amino acids. Germline CDR1 SGHRS, CDR2 YFSETQ. In DNA, the CDR3 is TGCGCCAGCAGCTTGGAGGGCAGGGGGTACGAGCAGTACTTC. Amino acid sequence: CASSLEGRGYEQYF. Supplemented by reference TRBV5-1 and TRBJ2-7, the full variable domain reads KAGVTQTPRYLIKTRGQQVTLSCSPISGHRSVSWYQQTPGQGLQFLFEYFSETQRNKGNFPGRFSGRQFSNSRSEMNVSTLELGDSALYLCASSLEGRGYEQYFGPGTRLTVT.

The chain employs TRBV11-2 and TRBJ1-2; 7 bases fit TRBD1. The CDR3 loop spans 16 amino acids. V was clipped by 6 bases and J by 2 bases; unmatched bases: 12. Germline V CDR1 and CDR2: SGHAT, FQNNGV. The CDR3 nucleotides read TGTGCCAGCAGACCGCAGGGGGGCAGGGCAAACTATGGCTACACCTTC. Translation gives CASRPQGGRANYGYTF.

This chain connects TRBV7-8 to TRBJ1-4; D not certain. V lost 5 bases and J lost 4, with 14 bases in between. Germline assignment: CDR1 SGHVS and CDR2 FQNEAQ. The CDR3 spans 15 residues. The CDR3 DNA sequence: TGTGCCAGCAGCCGGAGGACGGCTGGTAATGAAAAACTGTTTTTT. Encoded protein: CASSRRTAGNEKLFF.

The chain combines TRBV5-4 with TRBJ2-5; 8 bases fit TRBD1. The CDR3 covers 14 residues. Germline CDR1 and CDR2: SGHNT and YYREEE (reference sequence). V lost 0 bases, J lost 2 bases, and 0 bases stayed unmatched. The CDR3: CASSLDRGQETQYF. The CDR3 DNA sequence: TGTGCCAGCAGCTTGGACAGGGGGCAAGAGACCCAGTACTTC.

The chain carries TRBV19 and TRBJ2-1, with TRBD1 matching 8 bases. The CDR3 is 12 amino acids. Germline-derived CDR1 and CDR2 are LNHDA and SQIVND (reference sequence). Here the CDR3 DNA reads TGTGCGACAGGGGTCCCCTACAATGAGCAGTTCTTC. Translated, it gives CATGVPYNEQFF.

This clone was recorded a few times. The gene calls are TRBV5-1 and TRBJ2-3, with 7 nucleotides matching TRBD2. CDR1 is SGHRS and CDR2 is YFSETQ in the germline V gene. V dropped 7 bases and J dropped 3; count of bases not matched to a gene: 14. There are 16 residues in the CDR3. As DNA, the CDR3 is TGCGCCAGCGGATATGGGGCTAGCGGAGGGACAGATACGCAGTATTTT. Translating gives CASGYGASGGTDTQYF.

This clone was counted once. V usage is TRBV19 and J usage is TRBJ1-1; D is unclear. The CDR3 is 15 residues long. Germline-derived CDR1 and CDR2 are LNHDA and SQIVND (reference sequence). V lost 1 base, J lost 1 base, and 10 bases lay in between. The CDR3 spells CASSIVLRGNTEAFF. The CDR3 region has the DNA TGTGCCAGTAGTATAGTTCTACGGGGGAACACTGAAGCTTTCTTT.